These 29 T cell receptor beta chains originate from one sample sequenced in a study of blood T cell repertoires in COVID-19. Produced via immunoSEQ multiplex PCR; TCRdb's table is partial and in-frame only. The sample contains roughly 50,000 clones, around 80% of which appear only once. The material sequenced was peripheral blood. The receptors were gathered from a woman of 80 years or more with acute or convalescent COVID-19.

This sequence joins TRBV19 and TRBJ2-3; D is possibly TRBD1 (5 bases). V lost 3 bases to trimming and J lost 2 bases, with 12 bases between them. This CDR3 is 15 amino acids long. Germline-derived CDR1 and CDR2 are LNHDA and SQIVND (reference sequence). The DNA of the CDR3 is TGTGCCAGTAGTATTGGCGACAGAACCACAGATACGCAGTATTTT. This sequence encodes CASSIGDRTTDTQYF.

The rearrangement uses TRBV6-1 and TRBJ1-2; D unclear. The CDR3 length is 15 residues. V lost 1 base and J 2 bases, leaving 11 bases between the germline ends. Per germline, CDR1 MNHNS and CDR2 SASEGT. CDR3 residues: CASSEDPLLNYGYTF. The CDR3 coding sequence is TGTGCCAGCAGTGAAGACCCGCTACTGAACTATGGCTACACCTTC.

This chain connects TRBV4-1 to TRBJ2-2; 8 bases fit TRBD2. The V segment lost 4 bases and the J segment 1 base; nucleotides outside the gene matches: 8. The germline gives CDR1 MGHRA, CDR2 YSYEKL. The CDR3 runs 17 residues. The CDR3, as DNA: TGCGCCAGCAGCCCCAACCCCGGGACTAGGAACACCGGGGAGCTGTTTTTT. It encodes CASSPNPGTRNTGELFF.

The chain has TRBV3-1 (or the pseudogene TRBV3-2) and TRBJ2-7; possibly TRBD1 for D (6 bases). The CDR3 contains 13 residues. CDR1 and CDR2 (germline): LGHDT, YNNKEL (reference sequence). The ends were cut back, 2 bases at V and 3 bases at J, with 8 bases in the middle. Written as DNA, the CDR3 is TGTGCCAGCAGCCAACTACAGGGCTACGAGCAGTACTTC. It encodes CASSQLQGYEQYF.

This chain uses TRBV5-6 with TRBJ1-4; weak D call: TRBD1 (5 bases). Trimming stripped 1 base from V and 8 bases from J, with 12 bases between. The CDR3 has 14 amino acids. CDR1 SGHDT and CDR2 YYEEEE come from the germline V gene. The CDR3 protein is CASSLLGPEEKLFF. The CDR3 DNA reads TGTGCCAGCAGCTTGTTGGGGCCTGAGGAAAAACTGTTTTTT.

This chain connects TRBV12-3 or TRBV12-4 to TRBJ1-2; 10 bases align to TRBD1. The CDR3 has 13 amino acids. Trimming at V came to 6 bases and at J to 8 bases, leaving 6 bases not matched to a gene. CDR3 protein: CASSPGQGRGYTF. CDR3 bases: TGTGCCAGCAGCCCGGGACAGGGGAGAGGCTACACCTTC.

This chain links TRBV16 with TRBJ1-2; 8 nucleotides match TRBD1. The CDR3 is 13 amino acids. The V and J ends lost 1 base and 5 bases, in that order; junction bases with no gene match: 0. Germline V lookup: CDR1 KGHSY, CDR2 FQNENV. The chain's CDR3 is CASSQWTGYGYTF. Here the CDR3 DNA reads TGTGCCAGCAGCCAATGGACAGGGTATGGCTACACCTTC.

This chain links TRBV7-8 with TRBJ2-2, with 12 bases lining up with TRBD2. CDR1 and CDR2 (germline): SGHVS, FQNEAQ. The length of the CDR3 is 19 residues. V was clipped by 5 bases and J by 1 base; unmatched bases: 11. CDR3: CASSLGLAGLRRNTGELFF. The CDR3 region has the DNA TGTGCCAGCAGCCTGGGACTAGCGGGTCTAAGGAGGAACACCGGGGAGCTGTTTTTT.

The chain combines TRBV2 with TRBJ1-2; weak D call: TRBD1 (6 bases). The CDR3 runs to 12 residues. CDR1 and CDR2 (germline): SNHLY, FYNNEI. V was clipped by 7 bases and J by 5 bases, with 11 bases between them. The chain's CDR3 is CASKAGAYGYTF. Written as DNA, the CDR3 is TGTGCCAGCAAGGCAGGGGCGTATGGCTACACCTTC.

This chain connects TRBV5-6 to TRBJ1-2; 9 nucleotides agree with TRBD1. With V trimmed by 1 base and J by 6 bases, 1 base remained unmatched. Per germline, CDR1 SGHDT and CDR2 YYEEEE. This CDR3 is built from 13 residues. CDR3 coding DNA: TGTGCCAGCAGCTTGAGACAGGGGGATGGCTACACCTTC. As protein: CASSLRQGDGYTF.

The chain combines TRBV30 with TRBJ2-3; tentative D call: TRBD2 (6 bases). Trimming left V 4 bases short and J 6 bases short, with 11 bases between. The CDR3 is made up of 12 amino acids. The germline V gene has CDR1 GTSNPN and CDR2 SVGIG (reference sequence). The DNA for the CDR3 is TGTGCCTGGAACCCGGGGGTGGATACGCAGTATTTT. It encodes CAWNPGVDTQYF.

J is TRBJ2-7 and V is TRBV27; D not resolved. Trimming left V 3 bases short and J 3 bases short, with 9 bases between. The germline CDR1 and CDR2 sequences are MNHEY and SMNVEV (reference sequence). The CDR3 has 13 amino acids. The CDR3 coding sequence is TGTGCCAGCAGTTTTGTTCGGAGCTACGAGCAGTACTTC. This sequence encodes CASSFVRSYEQYF.

The V call is TRBV4-1, the J call TRBJ2-4, with 10 bases matching TRBD1. J was trimmed by 7 bases and V by 8 bases; bases with no gene match: 11. Per the germline V gene, CDR1 is MGHRA and CDR2 is YSYEKL. This CDR3 region has 15 residues. CDR3 DNA: TGCGCCAGCGGAAGGGTCGGGACAGGGGTGAACATTCAGTACTTC. Protein product: CASGRVGTGVNIQYF.

V usage is TRBV5-4 and J usage is TRBJ1-1; a weak D match, TRBD1 (5 bases). In germline, CDR1 is SGHNT, CDR2 YYREEE (reference sequence). V lost 4 bases, J lost 3 bases, and 10 bases lay in between. This CDR3 region has 13 residues. For the CDR3, the DNA is TGTGCCAGCAGCCCGCGGGGGGACACTGAAGCTTTCTTT. This codes for CASSPRGDTEAFF.

V usage is TRBV19 and J usage is TRBJ1-5, with TRBD1 as a possible D gene (5 bases). The V and J ends lost 4 bases and 2 bases respectively, with 15 bases between them. Germline V gives CDR1 LNHDA, CDR2 SQIVND (reference sequence). The CDR3 has 16 residues. CDR3 region: CASSKKRGGGNQPQHF. The CDR3 coding sequence is TGTGCCAGTAGTAAGAAAAGGGGAGGTGGCAATCAGCCCCAGCATTTT. Based on the CDR3 plus reference TRBV19 and TRBJ1-5, the full variable domain is DGGITQSPKYLFRKEGQNVTLSCEQNLNHDAMYWYRQDPGQGLRLIYYSQIVNDFQKGDIAEGYSVSREKKESFPLTVTSAQKNPTAFYLCASSKKRGGGNQPQHFGDGTRLSIL.

This clone was detected once. This chain connects TRBV7-2 to TRBJ2-2; 7 nucleotides match TRBD1. Germline lookup yields CDR1 SGHTA and CDR2 FQGNSA. This CDR3 has 15 amino acids. Trimming took 6 bases from V and 5 from J; bases not matched to a gene: 9. CDR3: CASRPGTATTGELFF. The CDR3 DNA reads TGTGCCAGCAGACCCGGGACAGCAACAACCGGGGAGCTGTTTTTT.

The chain joins TRBV9 to TRBJ1-2; no reliable D call. This CDR3 is built from 14 residues. V shed 0 bases and J shed 4 bases, with 10 bases lying between them. Germline-derived CDR1 and CDR2 are SGDLS and YYNGEE. As DNA, the CDR3 is TGTGCCAGCAGCGTAGAGGCATCGGGCTATGGCTACACCTTC. Amino acids: CASSVEASGYGYTF.

The CDR3: CASSQGAGLWTEAFF. The DNA of the CDR3 is TGTGCCAGCAGCCAAGGGGCGGGATTATGGACTGAAGCTTTCTTT. The chain combines TRBV3-1 (or the pseudogene TRBV3-2) with TRBJ1-1; D remains unclear. This CDR3 is 15 amino acids long. Trimming pared 1 base from V and 5 bases from J, leaving 14 bases between. Per germline, CDR1 LGHDT and CDR2 YNNKEL (reference sequence).

The rearrangement uses TRBV27 and TRBJ1-2; the D is unclear. The CDR3 is 15 amino acids. Germline values: CDR1 MNHEY, CDR2 SMNVEV (reference sequence). V was cut by 6 bases and J by 4 bases, with 18 bases left in between. The CDR3 DNA reads TGTGCCAGCAGCCGTTCGTCCCGAACTACCTATGGCTACACCTTC. As protein: CASSRSSRTTYGYTF.

The gene calls are TRBV7-9 and TRBJ1-1; D unclear. V was shortened by 5 bases and J by 10 bases, with 11 bases between the two germline ends. CDR3 size: 11 residues. Germline values: CDR1 SEHNR, CDR2 FQNEAQ (reference sequence). In DNA, the CDR3 is TGTGCCAGCAGCCGCCCCCGTAGAGCTTTCTTT. It specifies CASSRPRRAFF.

The gene calls are TRBV5-5 and TRBJ2-2, with 7 bases fitting TRBD1. CDR1 and CDR2 from the germline V gene are SGHKS and YYEKEE (reference sequence). The CDR3 sequence is 18 residues long. V lost 2 bases to trimming and J lost 2 bases; unmatched junction nucleotides: 12. CDR3: CASSLVELGQTNTGELFF. DNA of the CDR3: TGTGCCAGCAGCTTAGTCGAGTTGGGACAGACAAACACCGGGGAGCTGTTTTTT.

The chain carries TRBV11-2 and TRBJ1-6; D not certain. The germline V gene has CDR1 SGHAT and CDR2 FQNNGV. V was clipped by 1 base and J by 6 bases, with 10 bases between them. The CDR3 has 15 amino acids. As DNA, the CDR3 is TGTGCCAGCAGCTTAGTTTCGGTCGGTAATTCACCCCTCCACTTT. As protein: CASSLVSVGNSPLHF.

The V gene is TRBV24-1, the J gene TRBJ2-1; 10 nucleotides align to TRBD1. The ends lost 3 bases at V and 7 bases at J; junction bases unmatched: 8. The length of the CDR3 is 16 residues. From germline, CDR1 is KGHDR and CDR2 SFDVKD. The CDR3 DNA reads as TGTGCCACCAGTGATGCCCGCGACAGGGGGCCAAATGAGCAGTTCTTC. This codes for CATSDARDRGPNEQFF.

The V gene is TRBV6-5, the J gene TRBJ1-2, with 10 positions matching TRBD1. CDR1 and CDR2 from the germline V gene are MNHEY and SVGAGI. Unmatched junction bases numbered 1, after V lost 4 bases and J lost 2 bases. The CDR3 contains 14 residues. The CDR3 DNA is TGTGCCAGCAGTTCGGGACAGGGGAACTATGGCTACACCTTC. Its translation is CASSSGQGNYGYTF.

CDR3 DNA sequence: TGTGCCAGCAGTGTCGATGCGAACAGGGGTCGGGAGCAGTACTTC. Translation: CASSVDANRGREQYF. The gene calls are TRBV2 and TRBJ2-7, with 7 nucleotides matching TRBD1. V lost 4 bases, J lost 7 bases, and 13 bases stayed unmatched. The CDR3 runs 15 residues. Germline V gene sequence: CDR1 SNHLY, CDR2 FYNNEI.

This clone occurred a few times. The V and J genes are TRBV19 and TRBJ2-1, with TRBD2 identical over 10 bases. The CDR3 consists of 15 residues. V trimming: 3 bases; J trimming: 5 bases; junction bases outside the gene matches: 4. CDR1 is LNHDA and CDR2 is SQIVND in the germline V gene (reference sequence). The CDR3 region is CASSIRTSGDNEQFF. The DNA of the CDR3 is TGTGCCAGTAGTATCCGGACTAGCGGCGACAATGAGCAGTTCTTC.

This clone was seen just once. The chain employs TRBV5-1 and TRBJ1-2; D is uncertain. Trimming removed 6 bases from V and 6 bases from J, with 21 bases in between. Germline V gene data show CDR1 as SGHRS and CDR2 as YFSETQ. This CDR3 is 15 amino acids long. The CDR3 DNA sequence: TGCGCCAGCACTCGGAGCGGCCCTTCGGAGGATGGCTACACCTTC. Its protein is CASTRSGPSEDGYTF.

This chain connects TRBV3-1 (or the pseudogene TRBV3-2) to TRBJ2-5; D might be TRBD2 (5 bases). Germline values: CDR1 LGHDT, CDR2 YNNKEL (reference sequence). V lost 1 base and J 3 bases, leaving 12 bases between the germline ends. CDR3 length: 15 residues. DNA for the CDR3: TGTGCCAGCAGCCAAGGTCTTTTCGGGGAAGAGACCCAGTACTTC. This gives the protein CASSQGLFGEETQYF.

The chain has TRBV12-5 and TRBJ1-5; TRBD1 might be the D (5 bases). With 6 bases removed from V and 6 bases from J, the gap between germline ends came to 21 bases. CDR1 LGHNT and CDR2 FRNRAP come from the germline V gene. The CDR3 is 16 residues long. CDR3 DNA: TGTGCTAGTGGAAACGATCATAAGGGGTCGGGTCAGCCCCAGCATTTT. Translation gives CASGNDHKGSGQPQHF. Complete variable domain (other parts from reference TRBV12-5 and TRBJ1-5): DARVTQTPRHKVTEMGQEVTMRCQPILGHNTVFWYRQTMMQGLELLAYFRNRAPLDDSGMPKDRFSAEMPDATLATLKIQPSEPRDSAVYFCASGNDHKGSGQPQHFGDGTRLSIL.